The 20 T cell receptor beta chains listed next were all sequenced from one sample in a study of blood T cell repertoires in COVID-19. The method was immunoSEQ multiplex PCR; TCRdb's version includes in-frame clones alone and lacks a portion of them. The sample consists of 250,000 to 300,000 clones, over 65% of them appearing once. Sequencing was done on a sample of peripheral blood. The receptors were sampled from a man aged 60 to 75 who had recovered from COVID-19.

CDR3 sequence (DNA): TGTGCCAGCAGTGATTGGGGGCTAGCGGTCTCCTACGAGCAGTACTTC. Translating it yields CASSDWGLAVSYEQYF. J is TRBJ2-7 and V is TRBV6-1; the D gene is possibly TRBD2 (7 bases). The length of the CDR3 is 16 residues. V lost 3 bases, J lost 0 bases, and 15 bases lay in between. CDR1 and CDR2 (germline): MNHNS, SASEGT.

The V and J genes are TRBV11-2 and TRBJ2-3; D remains unclear. The germline gives CDR1 SGHAT, CDR2 FQNNGV. Trimming stripped 5 bases from V and 0 bases from J, with 12 bases between. The CDR3 is made up of 15 amino acids. The CDR3 DNA reads TGTGCCAGCAGCATGCGCAACCCAAGCACAGATACGCAGTATTTT. Translating it yields CASSMRNPSTDTQYF.

The chain combines TRBV6-5 with TRBJ1-1; perhaps TRBD1 as D (6 bases). Germline loops: CDR1 MNHEY, CDR2 SVGAGI. Deletions cut 6 bases from V and 6 bases from J, with 20 bases between. This CDR3 has 15 residues. CDR3 in amino acids: CASRGHTSGVAEAFF. The DNA of the CDR3 is TGTGCCAGCAGGGGACATACGTCTGGGGTGGCTGAAGCTTTCTTT.

The rearrangement joins TRBV28 to TRBJ2-4; D is unclear. The CDR3 has 17 residues. From germline, CDR1 is MDHEN and CDR2 SYDVKM. V was cut by 5 bases and J by 1 base, with 18 bases left in between. The CDR3: CASSPVGLRIAKNIQYF. In DNA, the CDR3 is TGTGCCAGCAGTCCAGTTGGGTTGCGGATTGCCAAAAACATTCAGTACTTC.

The chain has TRBV6-5 and TRBJ2-2, with 8 bases that match TRBD1. This CDR3 region has 14 residues. Germline V lookup: CDR1 MNHEY, CDR2 SVGAGI. V was clipped by 6 bases and J by 4 bases; unmatched bases: 4. CDR3 in DNA: TGTGCCAGCAGGGGGGGACAGGCCACCGGGGAGCTGTTTTTT. Translating it yields CASRGGQATGELFF.

This clone was seen more than once but under ten times. The chain carries TRBV28 and TRBJ2-7, with D maybe TRBD1 (6 bases). Germline values: CDR1 MDHEN, CDR2 SYDVKM. The CDR3 is 14 amino acids. The ends were cut back, 5 bases at V and 2 bases at J, with 13 bases in the middle. The CDR3 here is CASSLQGTAYEQYF. In DNA form, the CDR3 reads TGTGCCAGCAGTCTACAGGGAACGGCCTACGAGCAGTACTTC.

This clone has more than one count but fewer than ten. The chain has TRBV7-6 and TRBJ1-2; TRBD1 matches 9 bases. CDR1 SGHVS and CDR2 FNYEAQ come from the germline V gene. This CDR3 has 13 amino acids. The V segment lost 4 bases and the J segment 8 bases; nucleotides outside the gene matches: 5. CDR3 sequence reads: CASSSRQGGGYTF. CDR3 coding DNA: TGTGCCAGCAGCTCCCGACAGGGGGGCGGCTACACCTTC.

This chain connects TRBV2 to TRBJ2-1; tentative D call: TRBD1 (6 bases). The CDR3 length is 14 residues. V was shortened by 7 bases and J by 6 bases, with 16 bases between the two germline ends. In germline, CDR1 is SNHLY, CDR2 FYNNEI. The DNA of the CDR3 is TGTGCCAGCAAATCCGGGACACTTCTCAATGAGCAGTTCTTC. Its translation: CASKSGTLLNEQFF.

The genes are TRBV12-3 or TRBV12-4 and TRBJ2-7, with D tentatively TRBD2 (5 bases). The CDR3 length is 13 residues. V lost 5 bases and J 4 bases, leaving 12 bases between the germline ends. Written as DNA, the CDR3 is TGTGCCAGCAGTCAGAAGGGAGTTTACGAGCAGTACTTC. This encodes CASSQKGVYEQYF.

This chain joins TRBV5-4 and TRBJ1-1, with 8 positions matching TRBD1. The trim removed 4 bases at V and 0 bases at J, leaving 8 bases unmatched. Germline V gene lookup returns CDR1 SGHNT and CDR2 YYREEE (reference sequence). The CDR3 loop spans 16 amino acids. The CDR3 loop is CASSPRTGRMNTEAFF. As DNA, the CDR3 is TGTGCCAGCAGCCCACGGACAGGGCGGATGAACACTGAAGCTTTCTTT.

The V gene is TRBV27, the J gene TRBJ1-5; 7 bases map to TRBD1. This CDR3 is 17 amino acids long. Trimming removed 5 bases from V and 1 base from J; junction bases left unmatched: 11. Germline CDR1 is MNHEY and CDR2 is SMNVEV (reference sequence). The CDR3 region has the DNA TGTGCCAGCAGTCCGACAGGGCTGGTCCAGAGCAATCAGCCCCAGCATTTT. Translation gives CASSPTGLVQSNQPQHF.

The CDR3 sequence: CASSPRRQGLGETQYF. CDR3 nucleotides: TGTGCCAGCAGCCCCCGCAGGCAGGGGCTAGGGGAGACCCAGTACTTC. The chain links TRBV7-2 to TRBJ2-5, with a tentative D call TRBD1 (6 bases). Trimming took off 5 bases at V and 5 bases at J, with 21 bases between the two ends. In germline, CDR1 is SGHTA, CDR2 FQGNSA. The CDR3 has 16 amino acids.

About this clone: The sample carries other DNA sequences with the same CDR3. The chain is built from TRBV20-1 and TRBJ2-7, with D tentatively TRBD1 (6 bases). The CDR3 length is 11 residues. V lost 5 bases to trimming and J lost 4 bases, with 9 bases between them. Germline V gene sequence: CDR1 DFQATT, CDR2 SNEGSKA (reference sequence). CDR3 nucleotide sequence: TGCAGTGCTGCACAGGGTTACGAGCAGTACTTC. Translating it yields CSAAQGYEQYF.

This clone was seen a handful of times. The rearrangement links TRBV15 to TRBJ1-6; 10 bases map to TRBD1. Germline V CDR1 and CDR2: LNHNV, YYDKDF (reference sequence). Losses at the gene ends were 6 bases for V and 9 bases for J; bases not matched to a gene: 5. The CDR3 is made up of 14 amino acids. The CDR3 coding sequence is TGTGCCACCAGGGGACAGGGGCAAGTTTCACCCCTCCACTTT. This sequence encodes CATRGQGQVSPLHF.

In its sample, this clone was seen once. The chain carries TRBV19 and TRBJ2-7, with D unclear. V dropped 1 base and J dropped 7 bases, with 11 bases sitting between them. There are 13 residues in the CDR3. The germline V gene encodes CDR1 LNHDA and CDR2 SQIVND (reference sequence). CDR3 in amino acids: CASSIGAQTEQYF. The CDR3 DNA sequence: TGTGCCAGTAGTATAGGGGCGCAGACAGAGCAGTACTTC. Full variable domain (remainder filled in from reference TRBV19 and TRBJ2-7): DGGITQSPKYLFRKEGQNVTLSCEQNLNHDAMYWYRQDPGQGLRLIYYSQIVNDFQKGDIAEGYSVSREKKESFPLTVTSAQKNPTAFYLCASSIGAQTEQYFGPGTRLTVT.

The genes are TRBV10-2 and TRBJ2-1; tentative D call: TRBD2 (7 bases). The CDR3 extends over 14 amino acids. V was shortened by 6 bases and J by 9 bases, with 18 bases between the two germline ends. The germline CDR1 and CDR2 sequences are WSHSY and SAAADI. CDR3 region: CASSGEGGFGEQFF. The CDR3 DNA reads TGCGCCAGCAGCGGGGAGGGGGGGTTCGGTGAGCAGTTCTTC.

The chain uses TRBV12-3 or TRBV12-4 and TRBJ1-1; no firm D call. There are 13 residues in the CDR3. The V gene lost 5 bases and the J gene lost 1 base, with 8 bases spanning the gap. This chain's CDR3 is CASSPQANTEAFF. CDR3 sequence (DNA): TGTGCCAGCAGTCCCCAAGCGAACACTGAAGCTTTCTTT.

In this sample, this clone turned up a few times. The rearrangement joins TRBV5-3 to TRBJ1-5; 7 nucleotides align to TRBD1. TRBV5-3 is noted as an ORF with a role that remains uncertain. V lost 8 bases, J lost 5 bases, and 10 bases stayed unmatched. This CDR3 has 14 amino acids. The CDR3 is CARWDGQDDQPQHF. CDR3 bases: TGTGCCAGGTGGGACGGACAGGACGATCAGCCCCAGCATTTT.

The gene calls are TRBV9 and TRBJ2-3; D gene unclear. The CDR3 is made up of 13 amino acids. V lost 0 bases and J 6 bases, leaving 8 bases between the germline ends. Germline CDR1 and CDR2: SGDLS and YYNGEE. The CDR3 DNA reads TGTGCCAGCAGCGTAGAAATTCGGGATACGCAGTATTTT. This gives the protein CASSVEIRDTQYF.

The chain joins TRBV11-2 to TRBJ2-3; D is ambiguous. Looked up from germline, CDR1 is SGHAT and CDR2 is FQNNGV. The CDR3 has 13 residues. Trimming left V 5 bases short and J 6 bases short, with 12 bases between. DNA of the CDR3: TGTGCCAGCAGCCCAATGAGGTTGGATACGCAGTATTTT. Amino acid sequence: CASSPMRLDTQYF.